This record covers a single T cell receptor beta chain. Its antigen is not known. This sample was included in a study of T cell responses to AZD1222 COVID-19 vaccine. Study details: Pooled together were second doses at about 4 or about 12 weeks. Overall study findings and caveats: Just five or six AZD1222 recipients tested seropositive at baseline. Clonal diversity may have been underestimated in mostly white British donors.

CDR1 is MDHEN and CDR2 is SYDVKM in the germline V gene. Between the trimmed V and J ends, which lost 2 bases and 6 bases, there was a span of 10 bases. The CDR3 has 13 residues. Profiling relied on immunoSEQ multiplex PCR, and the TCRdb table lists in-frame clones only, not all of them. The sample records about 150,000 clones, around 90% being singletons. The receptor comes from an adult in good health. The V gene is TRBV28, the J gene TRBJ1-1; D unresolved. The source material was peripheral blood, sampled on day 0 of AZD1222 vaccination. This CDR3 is CASSLSGRAEAFF. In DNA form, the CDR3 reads TGTGCCAGCAGTTTAAGTGGGAGGGCTGAAGCTTTCTTT.